This T cell receptor (beta chain) was documented in a study of shared clonotypes between healthy human individuals. CD45RA+ naive and CD45RA-negative memory subsets were separated from CD4+ cells. V was clipped by 3 bases and J by 1 base, with 12 bases between them. The CDR3 is 15 amino acids. Looked up from germline, CDR1 is LNHDA and CDR2 is SQIVND (reference sequence). TCRdb keeps only in-frame clones here, not all; method: immunoSEQ multiplex PCR. The data contain roughly 2.6 million clones, more than 80% of them seen just once; the ten biggest clones take up roughly 0.13%. The rearrangement links TRBV19 to TRBJ1-1; D not resolved. The sample comprised naive CD4+ T cells sorted from blood. Noted subset: CD45RA+ positively selected. The receptor's source is a man aged 18-30 years in good health. CDR3 in amino acids: CASSISGLTNTEAFF. For the CDR3, the DNA is TGTGCCAGTAGTATCTCCGGACTCACGAACACTGAAGCTTTCTTT.